This TCR beta chain was captured by sequencing in a study of blood T cell repertoires in COVID-19. Overall study context: The study drew acute and convalescent COVID-19 samples from the United States, Italy and Spain. T cells, B-cell-depleted T cells, or PBMCs supplied cDNA or gDNA.

Data came from immunoSEQ multiplex PCR; TCRdb stores just in-frame clones and leaves some out. The sample carries roughly 50,000 clones, 90% recorded once. Germline lookup yields CDR1 SEHNR and CDR2 FQNEAQ (reference sequence). Trimming removed 7 bases from V and 4 bases from J; junction bases left unmatched: 3. The CDR3 spans 14 residues. The receptor was derived from a woman aged 35 to 49 with active COVID-19. The sample was peripheral blood. V usage is TRBV7-9 and J usage is TRBJ2-3, with 12 bases that match TRBD2. In DNA, the CDR3 is TGTGCCAGCATCTCTAGCGGGGGGGCAGATACGCAGTATTTT. Translation gives CASISSGGADTQYF.